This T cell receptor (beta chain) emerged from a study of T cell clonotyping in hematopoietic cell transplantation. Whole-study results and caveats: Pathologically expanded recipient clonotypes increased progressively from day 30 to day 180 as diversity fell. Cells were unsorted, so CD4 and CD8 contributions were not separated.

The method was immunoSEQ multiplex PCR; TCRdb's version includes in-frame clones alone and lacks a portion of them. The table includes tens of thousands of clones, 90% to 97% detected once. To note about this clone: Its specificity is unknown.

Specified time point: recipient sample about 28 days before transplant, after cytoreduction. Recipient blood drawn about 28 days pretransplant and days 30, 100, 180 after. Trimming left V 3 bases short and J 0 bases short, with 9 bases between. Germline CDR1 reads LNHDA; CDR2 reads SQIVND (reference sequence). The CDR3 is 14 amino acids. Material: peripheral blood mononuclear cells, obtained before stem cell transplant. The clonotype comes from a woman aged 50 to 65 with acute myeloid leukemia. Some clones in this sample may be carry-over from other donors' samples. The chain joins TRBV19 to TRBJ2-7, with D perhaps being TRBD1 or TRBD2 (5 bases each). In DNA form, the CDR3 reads TGTGCCAGTAGTATGGGACGGCGCTCCTACGAGCAGTACTTC. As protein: CASSMGRRSYEQYF.